Shown below are 15 T cell receptor beta chains from a single sample sequenced in a study of cytomegalovirus exposure and HLA in healthy donors. With 60 Vbeta and 13 Jbeta primers, the PCR was carried out. Profiling relied on immunoSEQ multiplex PCR, and the TCRdb table lists in-frame clones only, not all of them. The table lists some 99,000 clones, 69% of them singletons. Material for sequencing was PBMCs. These receptors were obtained from a female donor in good health and CMV-seronegative.

This rearrangement joins TRBV5-1 to TRBJ1-5; TRBD1 is a possible D gene (5 bases). The CDR3 totals 13 residues. Germline V CDR1 and CDR2: SGHRS, YFSETQ. Deletions cut 4 bases from V and 4 bases from J, with 9 bases between. In DNA form, the CDR3 reads TGCGCCAGCAGCCCGGAGGGGAATCAGCCCCAGCATTTT. Translated, it gives CASSPEGNQPQHF.

The chain links TRBV19 to TRBJ1-1; TRBD1 is a possible D gene (6 bases). CDR3 length: 15 residues. V was shortened by 7 bases and J by 6 bases, with 21 bases between the two germline ends. CDR1 is LNHDA, CDR2 SQIVND, per germline (reference sequence). The CDR3 region has the DNA TGTGCCAGTATGGGACTAGGTTGGAGGGGGGCTGAAGCTTTCTTT. Protein sequence: CASMGLGWRGAEAFF.

V usage is TRBV5-1 and J usage is TRBJ2-3, with 9 bases matching TRBD2. Germline V gives CDR1 SGHRS, CDR2 YFSETQ. V lost 6 bases, J lost 2 bases, and 10 bases stayed unmatched. The length of the CDR3 is 16 residues. The CDR3 coding sequence is TGCGCCAGCACCATAGGGGCTAGCGGGAACACAGATACGCAGTATTTT. This gives the protein CASTIGASGNTDTQYF.

This clone has more than one count but fewer than ten. V and J are TRBV10-1 and TRBJ2-1; TRBD2 matches 7 bases. Looked up from germline, CDR1 is WNHNN and CDR2 is SYGVQD (reference sequence). The V and J ends lost 5 bases and 10 bases, in that order; junction bases with no gene match: 8. The CDR3 covers 13 residues. The CDR3 sequence is CASSYRLAGEQFF. The CDR3 nucleotides read TGCGCCAGCAGTTACCGACTAGCTGGGGAGCAGTTCTTC.

In nucleotides, the CDR3 is TGTGCCAGTAGTATAGGGAGGCGGGGATCGGTCATGTCACCCCTCCACTTT. Amino acids: CASSIGRRGSVMSPLHF. This chain uses TRBV19 with TRBJ1-6; no firm D call. The germline CDR1 and CDR2 sequences are LNHDA and SQIVND (reference sequence). The germline V and J ends were trimmed by 1 base and 10 bases, with 20 bases remaining between them. The CDR3 is 17 amino acids. The variable domain in full, with the rest retrieved from reference TRBV19 and TRBJ1-6, is DGGITQSPKYLFRKEGQNVTLSCEQNLNHDAMYWYRQDPGQGLRLIYYSQIVNDFQKGDIAEGYSVSREKKESFPLTVTSAQKNPTAFYLCASSIGRRGSVMSPLHFGNGTRLTVT.

The genes are TRBV9 and TRBJ2-1; D might be TRBD2 (6 bases). Germline-derived CDR1 and CDR2 are SGDLS and YYNGEE. The V gene lost 3 bases and the J gene lost 6 bases, with 10 bases spanning the gap. CDR3 length: 13 amino acids. The CDR3 reads CASSAGLRNEQFF. The DNA of the CDR3 is TGTGCCAGCAGCGCGGGACTTCGCAATGAGCAGTTCTTC.

The chain carries TRBV25-1 and TRBJ2-1; TRBD2 agrees at 8 bases. V was pared by 2 bases and J by 7 bases, with 13 bases of the junction left unmatched. CDR3 length: 17 residues. Germline V gives CDR1 MGHDK, CDR2 SYGVNS. CDR3: CASSEPRPGTRGNEQFF. CDR3 nucleotide sequence: TGTGCCAGCAGTGAACCTCGCCCCGGGACTAGGGGTAATGAGCAGTTCTTC.

In its sample, this clone was seen a few times. The gene calls are TRBV6-1 and TRBJ2-6, with D possibly matching TRBD1 (6 bases). This CDR3 contains 16 residues. The germline V gene has CDR1 MNHNS and CDR2 SASEGT. V lost 0 bases and J 0 bases, leaving 6 bases between the germline ends. CDR3 loop: CASSEATGSGANVLTF. CDR3 bases: TGTGCCAGCAGTGAAGCGACAGGCTCTGGGGCCAACGTCCTGACTTTC.

This chain connects TRBV19 to TRBJ1-4; the D is unclear. Trimming left V 6 bases short and J 2 bases short, with 13 bases between. The CDR3 sequence is 15 residues long. Germline-derived CDR1 and CDR2 are LNHDA and SQIVND (reference sequence). The CDR3 nucleotides read TGTGCCAGTAGCCAGATCGTGCCCACTAATGAAAAACTGTTTTTT. It yields the protein CASSQIVPTNEKLFF.

The chain has TRBV7-2 and TRBJ2-7; D is unclear. Germline V CDR1 and CDR2: SGHTA, FQGNSA. CDR3 size: 13 residues. V lost 1 base and J lost 4, with 8 bases in between. CDR3 loop: CASSLVLLYEQYF. CDR3 in DNA: TGTGCCAGCAGCTTAGTTCTCCTTTACGAGCAGTACTTC.

This clone was counted between two and nine times. This chain uses TRBV5-1 with TRBJ2-3; 7 bases are shared with TRBD2. This CDR3 has 15 residues. In germline, CDR1 is SGHRS, CDR2 YFSETQ. V lost 6 bases, J lost 7 bases, and 14 bases stayed unmatched. The CDR3, as DNA: TGCGCCAGCAACCTTTTGGAACGGGGAGGGAATACGCAGTATTTT. Translation gives CASNLLERGGNTQYF. Using reference TRBV5-1 and TRBJ2-3 for the parts outside the CDR3, the full variable domain is KAGVTQTPRYLIKTRGQQVTLSCSPISGHRSVSWYQQTPGQGLQFLFEYFSETQRNKGNFPGRFSGRQFSNSRSEMNVSTLELGDSALYLCASNLLERGGNTQYFGPGTRLTVL.

The chain is built from TRBV5-4 and TRBJ2-7, with a tentative D call TRBD2 (6 bases). V was pared by 3 bases and J by 5 bases, with 15 bases between. Germline lookup yields CDR1 SGHNT and CDR2 YYREEE (reference sequence). The CDR3 consists of 14 residues. Written as DNA, the CDR3 is TGTGCCAGCAGCTCTTGGGACTCGTTTAACGAGCAGTACTTC. As protein: CASSSWDSFNEQYF.

The rearrangement uses TRBV7-6 and TRBJ2-1, with 7 bases aligning to TRBD2. V was pared by 2 bases and J by 5 bases, with 9 bases of the junction left unmatched. This CDR3 has 16 amino acids. Germline loops: CDR1 SGHVS, CDR2 FNYEAQ. CDR3 loop: CASSLWTSTPNNEQFF. Here the CDR3 DNA reads TGTGCCAGCAGCTTATGGACTAGTACCCCAAACAATGAGCAGTTCTTC.

V is TRBV4-1 and J is TRBJ2-7; the match to TRBD1 covers 10 bases. The germline gives CDR1 MGHRA, CDR2 YSYEKL. There are 17 residues in the CDR3. V lost 1 base, J lost 5 bases, and 11 bases stayed unmatched. The DNA of the CDR3 is TGCGCCAGCAGCCAAGTCCCCGGGACAGGGGATTCCCACGAGCAGTACTTC. This codes for CASSQVPGTGDSHEQYF.

Comment on this clone: Different DNA sequences within this sample yield the same CDR3. This chain joins TRBV4-1 and TRBJ2-5, with D possibly matching TRBD2 (6 bases). This CDR3 has 15 amino acids. The V gene's germline CDR1 is MGHRA and CDR2 YSYEKL. Trimming took off 4 bases at V and 1 base at J, with 13 bases between the two ends. Here the CDR3 reads CASSRLAGTQETQYF. CDR3 DNA sequence: TGCGCCAGCAGCCGCCTGGCGGGGACCCAAGAGACCCAGTACTTC.